Below are 5 T cell receptor beta chains sequenced from a single sample in a study of spatial heterogeneity in lung cancer. Via MiXCR, TCRdb re-called the 5' RACE reads, giving one row per CDR3 protein. This table holds some 22,000 distinct CDR3 sequences, approximately 4.7% found once. Time point of the sample: sample taken at primary tumor resection. Unsorted samples of tumor, nontumor lung or frozen PBMC had their whole RNA sequenced. The sample in question was PBMCs, obtained at surgery. These receptors all come from a male donor with early-stage non-small cell lung cancer.

This clonotype appeared many times. The V gene is TRBV3-1, the J gene TRBJ1-2; TRBD1 agrees at 8 bases. The V gene's germline CDR1 is LGHDT and CDR2 YNNKEL (reference sequence). Trimming at V came to 5 bases and at J to 3 bases, leaving 5 bases not matched to a gene. The CDR3 loop spans 14 amino acids. CDR3 in DNA: TGTGCCAGCAGCGGACAGGGCAATCACTATGGCTACACCTTC. This translates into CASSGQGNHYGYTF. Based on the CDR3 plus reference TRBV3-1 and TRBJ1-2, the full variable domain is DTAVSQTPKYLVTQMGNDKSIKCEQNLGHDTMYWYKQDSKKFLKIMFSYNNKELIINETVPNRFSPKSPDKAHLNLHINSLELGDSAVYFCASSGQGNHYGYTFGSGTRLTVV.

This clonotype came up many times. This chain links TRBV29-1 with TRBJ2-3; D ambiguous. V dropped 1 base and J dropped 5 bases, with 10 bases sitting between them. Per germline, CDR1 SQVTM and CDR2 ANQGSEA. The CDR3 is made up of 13 amino acids. CDR3 amino acids: CSVEVRVGDTQYF. In nucleotides, the CDR3 is TGCAGCGTTGAAGTCCGGGTTGGAGATACGCAGTATTTT.

For this clonotype: A much larger clone lies one base from this, so it may be a read error. The chain has TRBV19 and TRBJ2-1; D is unclear. Germline lookup yields CDR1 LNHDA and CDR2 SQIVND (reference sequence). This CDR3 has 13 residues. The CDR3 reads CVSSIVIANEQFF. CDR3 coding DNA: TGTGTCAGTAGTATAGTAATAGCCAATGAGCAGTTCTTC.

V gene TRBV6-6 combines with J gene TRBJ2-5, with a weak D call TRBD2 (5 bases). V was cut by 2 bases and J by 1 base, with 14 bases left in between. Germline lookup yields CDR1 MNHNY and CDR2 SVGAGI (reference sequence). The CDR3 extends over 16 amino acids. Written as DNA, the CDR3 is TGTGCCAGCAGTTACAGAGGACTGCGACCCCAAGAGACCCAGTACTTC. Its protein product is CASSYRGLRPQETQYF.

In this sample, this clonotype turned up many times. This sequence joins TRBV3-1 and TRBJ1-6, with 9 bases identical to TRBD1. The junction had 8 bases not matched to a gene; V was cut back by 4 bases and J by 13 bases. CDR1 and CDR2 (germline): LGHDT, YNNKEL (reference sequence). CDR3 length: 14 residues. The CDR3 spells CASSPGQGQEPLHF. In nucleotides, the CDR3 is TGTGCCAGCAGCCCGGGACAGGGTCAGGAGCCCCTCCACTTT.